Below, 29 T cell receptor beta chains from the same sample are listed, as sequenced in a study of blood T cell repertoires in COVID-19. The repertoire was sequenced with immunoSEQ multiplex PCR; TCRdb's copy has only in-frame clones and lacks some. The table has around 230,000 clones, 75% to 85% seen once; the top ten hold 12%. Sequencing input: peripheral blood. These receptors came from a woman between 55 and 75 years old with active or convalescent COVID-19.

In this sample, this clone turned up a few times. The V and J genes are TRBV6-1 and TRBJ1-3; maybe TRBD1 (6 bases). In germline, CDR1 is MNHNS, CDR2 SASEGT. The CDR3 spans 14 residues. The V end lost 3 bases, the J end lost 2 bases, and 8 bases lay between the germline ends. CDR3 sequence (DNA): TGTGCCAGCAGTGACGGGACACCTGGAAACACCATATATTTT. Translated, it gives CASSDGTPGNTIYF.

The chain carries TRBV3-1 (or the pseudogene TRBV3-2) and TRBJ1-1; 7 nucleotides match TRBD1. V shed 4 bases and J 0 bases; nucleotides not matched to a gene: 2. The CDR3 totals 14 residues. Germline-derived CDR1 and CDR2 are LGHDT and YNNKEL (reference sequence). CDR3 in amino acids: CASSPTGLNTEAFF. CDR3 DNA sequence: TGTGCCAGCAGCCCGACAGGGTTGAACACTGAAGCTTTCTTT.

This chain uses TRBV2 with TRBJ1-1, with D possibly matching TRBD1 (5 bases). Looked up from germline, CDR1 is SNHLY and CDR2 is FYNNEI. Trimming left V 8 bases short and J 1 base short, with 14 bases between. The CDR3 spans 14 residues. The CDR3 spells CASGRQGGNTEAFF. The CDR3 nucleotides read TGTGCCAGCGGGAGGCAGGGAGGGAACACTGAAGCTTTCTTT.

The chain joins TRBV3-1 (or the pseudogene TRBV3-2) to TRBJ1-2, with 10 positions matching TRBD1. The CDR3 consists of 15 residues. Germline CDR1 is LGHDT and CDR2 is YNNKEL (reference sequence). V lost 4 bases to trimming and J lost 7 bases; unmatched junction nucleotides: 9. The CDR3 reads CASSRGQGEVFGYTF. The DNA of the CDR3 is TGTGCCAGCAGCCGCGGACAGGGGGAAGTGTTTGGCTACACCTTC.

The chain is built from TRBV4-1 and TRBJ1-5; D remains unclear. V lost 6 bases to trimming and J lost 3 bases, with 15 bases between them. CDR3 length equals 15 residues. The V gene's germline CDR1 is MGHRA and CDR2 YSYEKL. CDR3 nucleotide sequence: TGCGCCAGCAGACCTTCCCCCTCGGTCAATCAGCCCCAGCATTTT. It translates to CASRPSPSVNQPQHF.

With respect to this clone: The same CDR3 arises from other DNA sequences in this sample as well. The rearrangement joins TRBV2 to TRBJ1-2, with D maybe TRBD1 (5 bases). Trimming removed 2 bases at V and 7 bases at J, with 8 bases between. The CDR3 runs to 12 residues. Per the germline V gene, CDR1 is SNHLY and CDR2 is FYNNEI. The CDR3 reads CASSELGGGYTF. The CDR3 DNA reads as TGTGCCAGCAGTGAACTGGGGGGTGGCTACACCTTC.

The chain has TRBV4-1 and TRBJ2-3; tentatively, D is TRBD1 (5 bases). With 6 bases removed from V and 6 bases from J, the gap between germline ends came to 13 bases. This CDR3 has 13 residues. Germline-derived CDR1 and CDR2 are MGHRA and YSYEKL. The CDR3, as DNA: TGCGCCAGCAGTCAGGGTAACGGGGATACGCAGTATTTT. Its translation: CASSQGNGDTQYF.

The chain uses TRBV27 and TRBJ1-2; TRBD1 aligns across 11 bases. The V segment lost 4 bases and the J segment 5 bases; nucleotides outside the gene matches: 9. The CDR3 has 16 amino acids. The germline CDR1 and CDR2 sequences are MNHEY and SMNVEV (reference sequence). The CDR3 region is CASSSITGTGGYGYTF. The DNA of the CDR3 is TGTGCCAGCAGTTCGATAACCGGGACAGGGGGATATGGCTACACCTTC.

The chain couples TRBV2 to TRBJ1-1; no clear D. With 7 bases removed from V and 0 bases from J, the gap between germline ends came to 9 bases. Per the germline V gene, CDR1 is SNHLY and CDR2 is FYNNEI. The CDR3 is 13 amino acids. The CDR3 region has the DNA TGTGCCAGCACCGGGGAACTGAACACTGAAGCTTTCTTT. This translates into CASTGELNTEAFF.

The rearrangement joins TRBV6-5 to TRBJ2-1; 8 nucleotides match TRBD2. The CDR3 sequence is 15 residues long. The germline V gene has CDR1 MNHEY and CDR2 SVGAGI. The trim removed 0 bases at V and 8 bases at J, leaving 6 bases unmatched. The CDR3 loop is CASSYSTRGVHEQFF. The CDR3 DNA follows: TGTGCCAGCAGTTACTCGACGCGGGGGGTCCATGAGCAGTTCTTC.

CDR3 protein: CAISPIPTGGEAFF. CDR3 bases: TGTGCCATCAGCCCCATACCGACAGGGGGTGAAGCTTTCTTT. The rearrangement joins TRBV10-3 to TRBJ1-1, with 9 bases identical to TRBD1. The junction had 9 bases not matched to a gene; V was cut back by 6 bases and J by 7 bases. CDR3 length: 14 amino acids. Per germline, CDR1 ENHRY and CDR2 SYGVKD.

The chain carries TRBV18 and TRBJ2-5, with TRBD1 matching over 8 bases. V dropped 0 bases and J dropped 4; count of bases not matched to a gene: 7. The CDR3 runs to 16 residues. Looked up from germline, CDR1 is KGHSH and CDR2 is LQKENI. CDR3 DNA: TGTGCCAGCTCACCACCCCAGGGGGCGCAGGGAGAGACCCAGTACTTC. This translates into CASSPPQGAQGETQYF.

The rearrangement joins TRBV6-1 to TRBJ2-1; the D gene is possibly TRBD2 (7 bases). In germline, CDR1 is MNHNS, CDR2 SASEGT. CDR3 length equals 16 residues. Trimming pared 4 bases from V and 7 bases from J, leaving 20 bases between. The CDR3 loop reads CASSGGAGRGWNEQFF. CDR3 nucleotides: TGTGCCAGCAGTGGGGGTGCGGGGAGGGGGTGGAATGAGCAGTTCTTC.

The chain couples TRBV3-1 (or the pseudogene TRBV3-2) to TRBJ2-7; TRBD1 is a possible D gene (6 bases). V lost 2 bases and J 7 bases, leaving 15 bases between the germline ends. CDR3 length: 14 residues. Germline-derived CDR1 and CDR2 are LGHDT and YNNKEL (reference sequence). The CDR3 bases are TGTGCCAGCAGCCAACAGCCAGGGGTAGGGGAGCAGTACTTC. It encodes CASSQQPGVGEQYF.

The chain carries TRBV7-2 and TRBJ2-1; 8 bases match TRBD2. Germline CDR1 reads SGHTA; CDR2 reads FQGNSA. The CDR3 is made up of 18 amino acids. Trimming removed 0 bases from V and 1 base from J; junction bases left unmatched: 8. CDR3 in DNA: TGTGCCAGCAGCTTAGCGGAGCGGGGGCGACGATCCTACAATGAGCAGTTCTTC. It encodes CASSLAERGRRSYNEQFF.

This chain uses TRBV6-6 with TRBJ2-6; perhaps TRBD1 as D (7 bases). The V end lost 5 bases, the J end lost 0 bases, and 20 bases lay between the germline ends. There are 19 residues in the CDR3. Germline V gene data show CDR1 as MNHNY and CDR2 as SVGAGI (reference sequence). DNA for the CDR3: TGTGCCAGCAGTCCGACTCCAGGGGGGCCCTCCTCTGGGGCCAACGTCCTGACTTTC. It translates to CASSPTPGGPSSGANVLTF.

This chain joins TRBV3-1 (or the pseudogene TRBV3-2) and TRBJ2-3; 10 bases map to TRBD2. The trim removed 7 bases at V and 4 bases at J, leaving 5 bases unmatched. The CDR3 has 14 amino acids. The germline gives CDR1 LGHDT, CDR2 YNNKEL (reference sequence). The CDR3 region has the DNA TGTGCCAGCATGCCTAGCGGGGGACCAGATACGCAGTATTTT. It yields the protein CASMPSGGPDTQYF.

This chain links TRBV6-6 with TRBJ1-2; the D gene is possibly TRBD1 (5 bases). The CDR3 spans 14 residues. Germline CDR1 reads MNHNY; CDR2 reads SVGAGI (reference sequence). The V end was cut by 0 bases, the J end by 4 bases, with 9 bases between. The CDR3 spells CASSYSAGPYGYTF. For the CDR3, the DNA is TGTGCCAGCAGTTACTCCGCGGGACCCTATGGCTACACCTTC.

V usage is TRBV30 and J usage is TRBJ2-5, with unresolved D. CDR1 and CDR2 from the germline V gene are GTSNPN and SVGIG (reference sequence). CDR3 size: 14 residues. Trimming stripped 4 bases from V and 5 bases from J, with 17 bases between. DNA for the CDR3: TGTGCCTGGACCCGAGGATCCAACCGGGAGACCCAGTACTTC. Protein: CAWTRGSNRETQYF.

The V gene is TRBV14, the J gene TRBJ1-4, with D tentatively TRBD1 (5 bases). This CDR3 is 13 amino acids long. The germline gives CDR1 SGHDN, CDR2 FVKESK. Trimming removed 2 bases at V and 10 bases at J, with 11 bases between. The CDR3: CASSQTRVGKLFF. The CDR3 DNA reads TGTGCCAGCAGCCAAACCAGGGTAGGAAAACTGTTTTTT.

The chain couples TRBV5-5 to TRBJ1-1; 7 bases align to TRBD1. Looked up from germline, CDR1 is SGHKS and CDR2 is YYEKEE (reference sequence). CDR3 length: 13 amino acids. With 2 bases clipped from V and 4 bases from J, the junction kept 2 bases outside the gene matches. The CDR3 DNA is TGTGCCAGCAGCTTATCAGGGGGCACTGAAGCTTTCTTT. Encoded protein: CASSLSGGTEAFF.

The chain employs TRBV27 and TRBJ2-7; 7 bases match TRBD1. Germline values: CDR1 MNHEY, CDR2 SMNVEV (reference sequence). The CDR3 has 15 amino acids. J was trimmed by 2 bases and V by 2 bases; bases with no gene match: 6. The CDR3 bases are TGTGCCAGCAGTTTAGCGGCGACAGGGCCCTACGAGCAGTACTTC. This sequence encodes CASSLAATGPYEQYF.

The V and J genes are TRBV19 and TRBJ2-7; D may be TRBD1 (6 bases). Germline V gives CDR1 LNHDA, CDR2 SQIVND (reference sequence). The CDR3 runs 13 residues. V lost 2 bases and J 5 bases, leaving 10 bases between the germline ends. CDR3 residues: CASSITGKDEQYF. As DNA, the CDR3 is TGTGCCAGTAGTATAACAGGGAAGGACGAGCAGTACTTC.

V and J are TRBV5-4 and TRBJ2-5, with D tentatively TRBD2 (7 bases). The CDR3 runs to 14 residues. The ends were cut back, 5 bases at V and 5 bases at J, with 16 bases in the middle. CDR1 is SGHNT and CDR2 is YYREEE in the germline V gene (reference sequence). The CDR3 reads CASRDTGGYETQYF. For the CDR3, the DNA is TGTGCCAGCAGGGACACGGGGGGCTATGAGACCCAGTACTTC.

Only one count was recorded for this clone. The chain combines TRBV10-2 with TRBJ1-1; 10 nucleotides line up with TRBD1. The CDR3 spans 14 residues. V trimming: 3 bases; J trimming: 6 bases; junction bases outside the gene matches: 4. Germline lookup yields CDR1 WSHSY and CDR2 SAAADI. CDR3 nucleotides: TGCGCCAGCAGTGAAATAGGACAGGGGGCTGAAGCTTTCTTT. Translating gives CASSEIGQGAEAFF.

The chain joins TRBV9 to TRBJ1-1; 8 bases fit TRBD1. The ends lost 3 bases at V and 4 bases at J; junction bases unmatched: 2. CDR1 is SGDLS and CDR2 is YYNGEE in the germline V gene. CDR3 length: 13 amino acids. As DNA, the CDR3 is TGTGCCAGCAGCGAGACAGGGGCCACTGAAGCTTTCTTT. Its translation: CASSETGATEAFF. Variable domain in full (rest from reference TRBV9 and TRBJ1-1): DSGVTQTPKHLITATGQRVTLRCSPRSGDLSVYWYQQSLDQGLQFLIQYYNGEERAKGNILERFSAQQFPDLHSELNLSSLELGDSALYFCASSETGATEAFFGQGTRLTVV.

The chain combines TRBV19 with TRBJ1-1, with 10 bases matching TRBD1. Trimming took 5 bases from V and 6 from J; bases not matched to a gene: 12. CDR1 is LNHDA, CDR2 SQIVND, per germline (reference sequence). CDR3 length: 16 amino acids. The CDR3 loop reads CASSGADRGFNPEAFF. CDR3 nucleotide sequence: TGTGCCAGTAGTGGGGCGGACAGGGGGTTTAATCCTGAAGCTTTCTTT.

The chain joins TRBV3-1 (or the pseudogene TRBV3-2) to TRBJ1-4; D possibly corresponds to TRBD1 (6 bases). CDR3 size: 16 residues. V lost 8 bases and J 7 bases, leaving 23 bases between the germline ends. CDR1 and CDR2 (germline): LGHDT, YNNKEL (reference sequence). The CDR3 sequence is CASGPPGGAGSEKLFF. The CDR3 coding sequence is TGTGCCAGCGGACCACCGGGGGGCGCGGGATCTGAAAAACTGTTTTTT.

The chain combines TRBV6-1 with TRBJ1-1; 9 bases are a match to TRBD1. J gave up 9 bases and V 3 bases, and 2 bases lay outside the gene matches. The germline V gene has CDR1 MNHNS and CDR2 SASEGT. The CDR3 runs to 12 residues. CDR3 coding DNA: TGTGCCAGCAGTGAGAACAGGGGGCAAGCTTTCTTT. Translated: CASSENRGQAFF.